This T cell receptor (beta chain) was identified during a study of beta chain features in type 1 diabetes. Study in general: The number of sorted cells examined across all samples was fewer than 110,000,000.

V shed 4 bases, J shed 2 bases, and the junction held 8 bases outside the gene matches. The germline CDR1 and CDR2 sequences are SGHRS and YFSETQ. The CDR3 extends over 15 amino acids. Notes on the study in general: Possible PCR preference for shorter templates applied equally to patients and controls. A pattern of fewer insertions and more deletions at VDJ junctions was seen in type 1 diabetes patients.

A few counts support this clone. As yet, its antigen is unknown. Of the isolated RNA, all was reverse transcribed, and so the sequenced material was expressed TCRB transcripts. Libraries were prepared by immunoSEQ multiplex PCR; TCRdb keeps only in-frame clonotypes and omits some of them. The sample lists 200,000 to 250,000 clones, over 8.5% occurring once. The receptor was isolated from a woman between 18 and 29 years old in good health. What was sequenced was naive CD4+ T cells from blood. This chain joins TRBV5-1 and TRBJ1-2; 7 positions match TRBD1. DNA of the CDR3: TGCGCCAGCAGCGTGAGACAGGGTCAGAACTATGGCTACACCTTC. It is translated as CASSVRQGQNYGYTF. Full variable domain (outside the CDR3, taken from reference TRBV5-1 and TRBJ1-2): KAGVTQTPRYLIKTRGQQVTLSCSPISGHRSVSWYQQTPGQGLQFLFEYFSETQRNKGNFPGRFSGRQFSNSRSEMNVSTLELGDSALYLCASSVRQGQNYGYTFGSGTRLTVV.